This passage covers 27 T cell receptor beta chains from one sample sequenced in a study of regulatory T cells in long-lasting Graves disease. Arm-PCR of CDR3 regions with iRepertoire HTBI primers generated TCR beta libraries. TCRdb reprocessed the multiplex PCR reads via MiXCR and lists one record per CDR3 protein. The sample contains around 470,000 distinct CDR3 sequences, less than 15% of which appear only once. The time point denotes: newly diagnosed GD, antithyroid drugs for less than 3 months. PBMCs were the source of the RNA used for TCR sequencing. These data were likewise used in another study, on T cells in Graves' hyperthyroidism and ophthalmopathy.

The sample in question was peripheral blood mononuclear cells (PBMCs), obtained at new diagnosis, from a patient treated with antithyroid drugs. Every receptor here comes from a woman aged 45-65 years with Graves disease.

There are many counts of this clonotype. Written as DNA, the CDR3 is TGTGCCAGCAGTTTATTTCCTTGGGACAGGGAGGAGACCCAGTACTTC. Protein sequence: CASSLFPWDREETQYF. The genes are TRBV27 and TRBJ2-5; TRBD1 matches at 9 bases. Germline values: CDR1 MNHEY, CDR2 SMNVEV (reference sequence). V shed 1 base, J shed 5 bases, and the junction held 8 bases outside the gene matches. CDR3 size: 16 residues.

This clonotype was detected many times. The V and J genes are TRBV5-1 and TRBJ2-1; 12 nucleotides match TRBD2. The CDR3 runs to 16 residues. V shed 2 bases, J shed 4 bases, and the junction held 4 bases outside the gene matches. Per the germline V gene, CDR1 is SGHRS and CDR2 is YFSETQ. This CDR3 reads CASSLYLAGGYNEQFF. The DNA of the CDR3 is TGCGCCAGCAGCTTATACCTAGCGGGAGGGTACAATGAGCAGTTCTTC.

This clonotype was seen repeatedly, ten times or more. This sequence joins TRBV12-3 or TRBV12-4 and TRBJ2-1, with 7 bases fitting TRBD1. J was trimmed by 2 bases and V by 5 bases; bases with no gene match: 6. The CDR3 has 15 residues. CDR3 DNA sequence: TGTGCCAGCAGTGACACCGGGACAGCCTACAATGAGCAGTTCTTC. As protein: CASSDTGTAYNEQFF.

In DNA, the CDR3 is TGTGCCACCTCACGTAGGTCGGAGAACTATGGCTACACCTTC. This gives the protein CATSRRSENYGYTF. This rearrangement joins TRBV19 to TRBJ1-2; D is uncertain. This CDR3 is built from 14 residues. Per germline, CDR1 LNHDA and CDR2 SQIVND (reference sequence). V shed 10 bases and J shed 2 bases, with 17 bases lying between them.

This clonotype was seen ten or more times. Written as DNA, the CDR3 is TGTGCCAGCAGGACGACTCAAGAGACCCAGTACTTC. Translation: CASRTTQETQYF. V usage is TRBV11-1 and J usage is TRBJ2-5; D is unresolved. Germline-derived CDR1 and CDR2 are SGHAT and FQDESV (reference sequence). The V and J ends lost 6 bases and 2 bases respectively, with 7 bases between them. The CDR3 is 12 amino acids.

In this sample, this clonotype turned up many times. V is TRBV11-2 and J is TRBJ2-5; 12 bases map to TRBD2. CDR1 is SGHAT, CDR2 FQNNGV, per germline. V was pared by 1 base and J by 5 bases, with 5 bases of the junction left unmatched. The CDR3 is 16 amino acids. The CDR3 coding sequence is TGTGCCAGCAGCTTAGGATCTAGCGGGAGGGTCGAGACCCAGTACTTC. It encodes CASSLGSSGRVETQYF.

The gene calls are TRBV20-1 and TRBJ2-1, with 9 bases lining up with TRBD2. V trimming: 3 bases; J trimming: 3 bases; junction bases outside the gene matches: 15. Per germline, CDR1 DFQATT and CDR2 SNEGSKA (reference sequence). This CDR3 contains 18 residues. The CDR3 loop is CSASEGGLSGGYYNEQFF. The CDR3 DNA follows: TGCAGTGCTAGTGAGGGGGGGCTTAGCGGGGGATACTACAATGAGCAGTTCTTC.

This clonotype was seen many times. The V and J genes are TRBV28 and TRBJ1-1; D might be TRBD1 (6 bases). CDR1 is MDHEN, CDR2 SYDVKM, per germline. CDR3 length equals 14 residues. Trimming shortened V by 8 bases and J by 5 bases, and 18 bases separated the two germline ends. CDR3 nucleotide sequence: TGTGCCAGCCTTAGGGGGGGGGGAAGGACTGAAGCTTTCTTT. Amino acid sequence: CASLRGGGRTEAFF. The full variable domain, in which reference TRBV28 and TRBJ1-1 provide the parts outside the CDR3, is DVKVTQSSRYLVKRTGEKVFLECVQDMDHENMFWYRQDPGLGLRLIYFSYDVKMKEKGDIPEGYSVSREKKERFSLILESASTNQTSMYLCASLRGGGRTEAFFGQGTRLTVV.

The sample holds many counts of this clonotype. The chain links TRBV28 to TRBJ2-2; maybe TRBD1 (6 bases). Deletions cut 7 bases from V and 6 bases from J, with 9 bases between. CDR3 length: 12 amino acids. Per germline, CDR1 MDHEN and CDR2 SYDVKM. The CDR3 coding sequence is TGTGCCAGCAAAACAGGGTCCGGGGAGCTGTTTTTT. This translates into CASKTGSGELFF.

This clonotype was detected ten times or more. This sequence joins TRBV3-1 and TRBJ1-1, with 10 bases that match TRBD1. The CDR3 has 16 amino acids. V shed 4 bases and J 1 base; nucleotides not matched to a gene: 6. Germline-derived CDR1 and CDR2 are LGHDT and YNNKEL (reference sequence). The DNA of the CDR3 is TGTGCCAGCAGCCCCTGGGACAGGGGCGGGAACACTGAAGCTTTCTTT. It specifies CASSPWDRGGNTEAFF.

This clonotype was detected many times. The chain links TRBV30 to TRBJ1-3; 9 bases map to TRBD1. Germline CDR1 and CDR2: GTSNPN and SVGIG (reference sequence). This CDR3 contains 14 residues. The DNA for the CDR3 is TGTGCTACGGACAGGGGCGTCTCTGGAAACACCATATATTTT. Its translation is CATDRGVSGNTIYF.

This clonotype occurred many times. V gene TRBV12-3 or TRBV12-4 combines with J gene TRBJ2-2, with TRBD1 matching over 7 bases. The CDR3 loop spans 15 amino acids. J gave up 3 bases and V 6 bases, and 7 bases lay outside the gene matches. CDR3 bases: TGTGCCAGCAGGCTCCGACAGGGACACACCGGGGAGCTGTTTTTT. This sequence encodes CASRLRQGHTGELFF.

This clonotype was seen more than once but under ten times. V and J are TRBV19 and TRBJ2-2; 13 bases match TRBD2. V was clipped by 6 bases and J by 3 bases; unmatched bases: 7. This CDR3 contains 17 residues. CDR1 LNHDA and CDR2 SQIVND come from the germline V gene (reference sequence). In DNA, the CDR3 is TGTGCCAGTAGAAACCTCGGACTAGCGGGGGACACCGGGGAGCTGTTTTTT. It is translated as CASRNLGLAGDTGELFF.

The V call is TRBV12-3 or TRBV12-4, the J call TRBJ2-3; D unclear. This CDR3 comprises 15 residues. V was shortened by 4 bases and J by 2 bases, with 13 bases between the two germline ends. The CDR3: CASSSSVQVTDTQYF. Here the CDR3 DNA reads TGTGCCAGCAGTTCCTCCGTTCAAGTCACAGATACGCAGTATTTT.

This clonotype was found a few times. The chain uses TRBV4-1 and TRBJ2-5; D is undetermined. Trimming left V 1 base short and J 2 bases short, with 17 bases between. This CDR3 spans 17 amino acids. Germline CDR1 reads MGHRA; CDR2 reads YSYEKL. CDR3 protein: CASSQGSNLPGQETQYF. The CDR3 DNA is TGCGCCAGCAGCCAAGGGAGCAACCTCCCCGGGCAAGAGACCCAGTACTTC.

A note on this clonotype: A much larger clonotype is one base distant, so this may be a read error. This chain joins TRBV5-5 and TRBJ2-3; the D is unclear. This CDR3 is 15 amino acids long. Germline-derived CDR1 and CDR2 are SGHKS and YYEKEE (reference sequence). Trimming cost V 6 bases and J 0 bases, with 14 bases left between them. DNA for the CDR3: TGTGCCAGCAACTTCACCCATCCTAGCACAGATACGCAGTATTTT. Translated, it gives CASNFTHPSTDTQYF. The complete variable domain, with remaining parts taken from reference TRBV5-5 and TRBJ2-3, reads DAGVTQSPTHLIKTRGQQVTLRCSPISGHKSVSWYQQVLGQGPQFIFQYYEKEERGRGNFPDRFSARQFPNYSSELNVNALLLGDSALYLCASNFTHPSTDTQYFGPGTRLTVL.

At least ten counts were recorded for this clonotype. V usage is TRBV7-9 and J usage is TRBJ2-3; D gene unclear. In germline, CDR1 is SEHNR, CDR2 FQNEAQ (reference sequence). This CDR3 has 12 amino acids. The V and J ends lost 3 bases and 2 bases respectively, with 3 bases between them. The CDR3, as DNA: TGTGCCAGCAGCTTTCTCACAGATACGCAGTATTTT. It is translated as CASSFLTDTQYF. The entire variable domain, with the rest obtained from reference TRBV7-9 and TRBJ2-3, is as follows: DTGVSQNPRHKITKRGQNVTFRCDPISEHNRLYWYRQTLGQGPEFLTYFQNEAQLEKSRLLSDRFSAERPKGSFSTLEIQRTEQGDSAMYLCASSFLTDTQYFGPGTRLTVL.

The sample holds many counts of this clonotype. Here the CDR3 reads CATSRGAVRGNNEKLFF. In DNA form, the CDR3 reads TGTGCCACCAGCAGAGGTGCCGTTCGGGGCAATAATGAAAAACTGTTTTTT. The chain employs TRBV15 and TRBJ1-4; weak D call: TRBD1 (5 bases). Deletions cut 1 base from V and 4 bases from J, with 16 bases between. Germline V gene data show CDR1 as LNHNV and CDR2 as YYDKDF (reference sequence). CDR3 length: 17 amino acids.

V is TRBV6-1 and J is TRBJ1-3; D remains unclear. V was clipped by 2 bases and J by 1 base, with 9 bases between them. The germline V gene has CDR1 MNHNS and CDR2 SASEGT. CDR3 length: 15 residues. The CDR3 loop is CASSEMRWSGNTIYF. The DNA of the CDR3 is TGTGCCAGCAGTGAAATGCGATGGTCTGGAAACACCATATATTTT.

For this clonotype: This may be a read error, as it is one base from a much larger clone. The CDR3 protein is CASSLVRSADNEQYF. The CDR3 nucleotides read TGTGCCAGCAGCTTAGTGCGGAGTGCAGACAATGAGCAGTACTTC. The rearrangement joins TRBV7-2 to TRBJ2-1; D uncertain. The J call may be incorrect, as the DNA end agrees better with TRBJ2-7. The germline CDR1 and CDR2 sequences are SGHTA and FQGNSA. The length of the CDR3 is 15 residues.

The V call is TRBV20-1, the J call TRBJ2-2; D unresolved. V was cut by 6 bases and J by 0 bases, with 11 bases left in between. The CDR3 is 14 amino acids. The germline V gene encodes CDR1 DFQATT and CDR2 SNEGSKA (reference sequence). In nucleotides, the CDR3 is TGCAGTGCCAAGCCAAGGACGAACACCGGGGAGCTGTTTTTT. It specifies CSAKPRTNTGELFF.

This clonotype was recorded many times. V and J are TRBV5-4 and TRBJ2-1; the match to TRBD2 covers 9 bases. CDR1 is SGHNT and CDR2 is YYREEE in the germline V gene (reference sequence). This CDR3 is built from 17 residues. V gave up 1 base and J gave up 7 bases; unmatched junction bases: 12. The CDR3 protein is CASSLPRGSGGVNEQFF. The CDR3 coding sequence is TGTGCCAGCAGCTTGCCCCGGGGTAGCGGGGGAGTTAATGAGCAGTTCTTC.

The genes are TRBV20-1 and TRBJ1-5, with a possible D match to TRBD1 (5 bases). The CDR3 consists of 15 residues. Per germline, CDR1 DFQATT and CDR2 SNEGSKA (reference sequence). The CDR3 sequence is CRWGRRGNSNQPQHF. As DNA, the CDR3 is TGCAGATGGGGTAGGAGGGGCAATAGCAATCAGCCCCAGCATTTT.

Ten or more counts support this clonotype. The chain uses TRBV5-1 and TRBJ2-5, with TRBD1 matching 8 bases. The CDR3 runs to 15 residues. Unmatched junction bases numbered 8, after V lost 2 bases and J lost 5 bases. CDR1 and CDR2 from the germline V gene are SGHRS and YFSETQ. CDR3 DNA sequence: TGCGCCAGCAGCTTTGCGACAGGGGCGGAGGAGACCCAGTACTTC. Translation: CASSFATGAEETQYF.

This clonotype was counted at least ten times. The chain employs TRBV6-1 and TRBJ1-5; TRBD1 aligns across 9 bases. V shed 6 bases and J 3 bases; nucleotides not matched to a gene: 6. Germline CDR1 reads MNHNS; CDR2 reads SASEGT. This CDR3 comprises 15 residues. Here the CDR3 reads CASRVGQGNNQPQHF. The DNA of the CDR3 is TGTGCCAGCAGGGTGGGACAGGGCAACAATCAGCCCCAGCATTTT.

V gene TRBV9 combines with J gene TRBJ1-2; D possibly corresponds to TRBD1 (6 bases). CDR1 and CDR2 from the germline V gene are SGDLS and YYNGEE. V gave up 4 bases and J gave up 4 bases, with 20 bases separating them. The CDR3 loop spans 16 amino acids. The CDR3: CASSPLAGQKLYGYTF. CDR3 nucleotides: TGTGCCAGCAGCCCTCTCGCGGGACAAAAACTCTATGGCTACACCTTC.

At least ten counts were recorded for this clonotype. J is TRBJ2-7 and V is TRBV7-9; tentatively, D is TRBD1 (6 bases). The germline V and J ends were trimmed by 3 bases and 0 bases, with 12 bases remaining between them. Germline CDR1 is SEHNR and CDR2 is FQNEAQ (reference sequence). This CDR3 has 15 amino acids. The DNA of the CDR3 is TGTGCCAGCAGCTTTCATACAGGGATCTCCTACGAGCAGTACTTC. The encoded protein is CASSFHTGISYEQYF.